Only a few counts were recorded for the clone carrying this T cell receptor (beta chain). Trimming took off 5 bases at V and 4 bases at J, with 8 bases between the two ends. The CDR3 spans 12 residues. Germline lookup yields CDR1 SQVTM and CDR2 ANQGSEA. This sample is drawn from a study of blood T cell repertoires in COVID-19. Some clones are missing from TCRdb's copy, which holds only in-frame ones; the method was immunoSEQ multiplex PCR. The table shows roughly 250,000 clones, with approximately 85% occurring only once. Sequencing was done on a sample of peripheral blood. This clonotype originated in a human donor with COVID-19, enrolled during active disease. The donor label of this sample is uncertain. The chain recombines TRBV29-1 with TRBJ1-4; tentatively, D is TRBD1 (5 bases). This CDR3 is CSVQGFNEKLFF. CDR3 DNA: TGCAGCGTTCAGGGATTTAATGAAAAACTGTTTTTT. Looking up the rest from reference TRBV29-1 and TRBJ1-4 gives the full variable domain: SAVISQKPSRDICQRGTSLTIQCQVDSQVTMMFWYRQQPGQSLTLIATANQGSEATYESGFVIDKFPISRPNLTFSTLTVSNMSPEDSSIYLCSVQGFNEKLFFGSGTQLSVL.